Presented here are 11 T cell receptor beta chains from one specimen sequenced in a study of human T cells and chemical hapten exposure. Noted time point: patch test 1, 2 weeks after DPC sensitization. Described treatment: therapeutic diphenylcyclopropenone sensitization with weekly scalp DPC. TCRdb called the RACE reads again in MiXCR, with one record for every CDR3 protein. This sample has roughly 360,000 distinct CDR3 sequences, with roughly 5% found just once. This material consisted of whole blood, taken in connection with sensitization to the hapten diphenylcyclopropenone (DPC). Every receptor here comes from a woman in her 50s with alopecia areata. Some clones in this sample may be carry-over from other donors' samples.

The chain joins TRBV7-2 to TRBJ2-3; D may match TRBD1 or TRBD2 (5 bases each). Germline CDR1 reads SGHTA; CDR2 reads FQGNSA. This CDR3 is built from 14 residues. V lost 4 bases and J lost 4, with 12 bases in between. The CDR3 sequence is CASSSLRGADTQYF. For the CDR3, the DNA is TGTGCCAGCAGCTCCCTGAGGGGCGCAGATACGCAGTATTTT. Using reference TRBV7-2 and TRBJ2-3 for the parts outside the CDR3, the full variable domain is GAGVSQSPSNKVTEKGKDVELRCDPISGHTALYWYRQSLGQGLEFLIYFQGNSAPDKSGLPSDRFSAERTGGSVSTLTIQRTQQEDSAVYLCASSSLRGADTQYFGPGTRLTVL.

This clonotype has ten or more counts. The chain recombines TRBV20-1 with TRBJ2-2; D is ambiguous. This CDR3 spans 11 amino acids. The V end lost 6 bases, the J end lost 5 bases, and 7 bases lay between the germline ends. Germline lookup yields CDR1 DFQATT and CDR2 SNEGSKA (reference sequence). The CDR3, as DNA: TGCAGTGCCAGGAGTACCGGGGAGCTGTTTTTT. Amino acids: CSARSTGELFF.

This clonotype has a handful of counts. V gene TRBV3-1 combines with J gene TRBJ2-1; 10 bases agree with TRBD1. The CDR3 is made up of 15 amino acids. V lost 0 bases to trimming and J lost 7 bases; unmatched junction nucleotides: 3. CDR1 LGHDT and CDR2 YNNKEL come from the germline V gene (reference sequence). Here the CDR3 reads CASSQERQGANEQFF. CDR3 DNA sequence: TGTGCCAGCAGCCAAGAAAGACAGGGGGCGAATGAGCAGTTCTTC.

Remarks on this clonotype: This sequence is one base from a far larger clone and is likely a read error. The chain employs TRBV11-2 and TRBJ1-5; unclear D gene. The CDR3 is made up of 13 amino acids. Trimming cost V 0 bases and J 5 bases, with 5 bases left between them. CDR1 SGHAT and CDR2 FQNNGV come from the germline V gene. The CDR3 nucleotides read TGTGCCAGCAGCTTAGACAGCGATCAGCCCCAGCATTTT. Translating it yields CASSLDSDQPQHF.

This clonotype was seen repeatedly, ten times or more. The V gene is TRBV6-5, the J gene TRBJ2-1, with TRBD2 identical over 10 bases. The germline V gene has CDR1 MNHEY and CDR2 SVGAGI. The CDR3 contains 16 residues. J lost 4 bases, V lost 1 base, and 4 bases had no gene match. This chain's CDR3 is CASSYLAGGPYNEQFF. The CDR3 DNA reads as TGTGCCAGCAGTTACTTAGCGGGAGGTCCTTACAATGAGCAGTTCTTC.

This clonotype was recorded a few times. The genes are TRBV9 and TRBJ1-1; TRBD1 is a possible D gene (5 bases). The CDR3 length is 13 residues. Germline V lookup: CDR1 SGDLS, CDR2 YYNGEE. Deletions cut 2 bases from V and 5 bases from J, with 10 bases between. The CDR3 DNA follows: TGTGCCAGCAGCGTGGGGCTTATGACTGAAGCTTTCTTT. It encodes CASSVGLMTEAFF.

This clonotype was observed at least ten times. V gene TRBV7-6 combines with J gene TRBJ1-1, with D tentatively TRBD1 (6 bases). CDR1 and CDR2 (germline): SGHVS, FNYEAQ. CDR3 size: 14 residues. V shed 7 bases and J shed 2 bases, with 14 bases lying between them. The CDR3: CASTLGADNTEAFF. As DNA, the CDR3 is TGTGCCAGCACCCTGGGGGCGGATAACACTGAAGCTTTCTTT.

Many counts were recorded for this clonotype. The chain recombines TRBV20-1 with TRBJ2-1; the D is unclear. The CDR3 loop spans 14 amino acids. V shed 7 bases and J shed 0 bases, with 13 bases lying between them. Per germline, CDR1 DFQATT and CDR2 SNEGSKA (reference sequence). The CDR3 loop is CSGADDPSYNEQFF. Written as DNA, the CDR3 is TGCAGTGGCGCGGATGACCCCTCCTACAATGAGCAGTTCTTC.

The rearrangement joins TRBV18 to TRBJ1-4; 7 bases map to TRBD1. J was trimmed by 7 bases and V by 6 bases; bases with no gene match: 8. Germline assignment: CDR1 KGHSH and CDR2 LQKENI. The CDR3 is 14 amino acids. As DNA, the CDR3 is TGTGCCAGCTCTCCAACAGGGGAGCCTGAAAAACTGTTTTTT. Encoded protein: CASSPTGEPEKLFF.

This clonotype occurred a few times. The chain combines TRBV12-3 or TRBV12-4 with TRBJ1-6, with a possible D match to TRBD1 (6 bases). V was trimmed by 7 bases and J by 5 bases, leaving 15 bases between them. The CDR3 contains 15 residues. DNA of the CDR3: TGTGCCAGCACCCTATTGACAGGCAATAATTCACCCCTCCACTTT. Translation gives CASTLLTGNNSPLHF.

This clonotype was detected many times. The V gene is TRBV2, the J gene TRBJ2-3; possible D gene TRBD1, 6 bases. Germline CDR1 reads SNHLY; CDR2 reads FYNNEI. This CDR3 is built from 14 residues. Trimming shortened V by 10 bases and J by 8 bases, and 22 bases separated the two germline ends. CDR3 nucleotide sequence: TGTGCCACCCCTGGGGCAGCTGCACAGGGTACGCAGTATTTT. Translated, it gives CATPGAAAQGTQYF.